This T cell receptor (beta chain) was recovered during a study of neurological immune-mediated disorders. Overall study results and limits: For the multiple sclerosis repertoire cluster, an association with any clinical or MRI feature was absent.

The authors made cDNA by 5'RACE with 10-nucleotide random UMIs. TCRdb processed the 5' RACE reads anew with MiXCR; each CDR3 protein has one entry. The sample comprises approximately 26,000 distinct CDR3 sequences, more than 2.5% of which are singletons, and around 7.1% rests with the top ten. CDR1 and CDR2 (germline): SGHDT, YYEEEE. CDR3 length: 14 amino acids. This clonotype was found a few times. The antigen remains undetermined. A read error may explain this, as a much larger clone is one base away. The TCR was taken from a woman in her thirties with multiple sclerosis. The sequencing sample was made of PBMCs. The chain employs TRBV5-6 and TRBJ2-5; D possibly corresponds to TRBD2 (7 bases). DNA of the CDR3: TGTGCCAGCAGCACGTTGTGGGGGCGGGAGACCAAGTACTTC. Its translation is CASSTLWGRETKYF.